Listed here are 31 T cell receptor beta chains from one sample, sequenced in a study of shared clonotypes between healthy human individuals. Here immunoSEQ multiplex PCR was the method, and the copy in TCRdb shows in-frame clones only, minus some. This repertoire shows nearly 1,000,000 clones, over 75% found once; its top ten account for roughly 1.5%. The specimen was memory CD4+ T cells sorted from blood. Specified subset: CD45RA-negative fraction. All receptors derive from a young man in good health.

The rearrangement uses TRBV30 and TRBJ2-7; perhaps TRBD2 as D (6 bases). Germline V lookup: CDR1 GTSNPN, CDR2 SVGIG (reference sequence). V lost 3 bases, J lost 5 bases, and 14 bases lay in between. There are 13 residues in the CDR3. The CDR3 DNA sequence: TGTGCCTGGAGCGGGACTGTCGCTAACGAGCAGTACTTC. Protein sequence: CAWSGTVANEQYF.

The V call is TRBV5-1, the J call TRBJ1-2; 10 nucleotides agree with TRBD1. The CDR3 runs 15 residues. Germline V gives CDR1 SGHRS, CDR2 YFSETQ. Trimming cost V 4 bases and J 7 bases; bases outside gene matches: 10. The CDR3 bases are TGCGCCAGCAGCCGGGATGACAGGGGGCCACTTGGCTACACCTTC. This sequence encodes CASSRDDRGPLGYTF.

This chain joins TRBV6-6 and TRBJ1-5; no clear D. Germline V gives CDR1 MNHNY, CDR2 SVGAGI (reference sequence). The V gene lost 3 bases and the J gene lost 2 bases, with 14 bases spanning the gap. The CDR3 extends over 16 amino acids. The CDR3 loop is CASSYLAGEGNQPQHF. Here the CDR3 DNA reads TGTGCCAGCAGTTATTTGGCGGGAGAGGGCAATCAGCCCCAGCATTTT.

The chain is built from TRBV5-1 and TRBJ1-1; 10 bases are a match to TRBD1. Germline assignment: CDR1 SGHRS and CDR2 YFSETQ. This CDR3 is 16 amino acids long. V shed 4 bases and J 0 bases; nucleotides not matched to a gene: 6. The CDR3 DNA sequence: TGCGCCAGCAGCCCGACAGGGGGCCGGATGAACACTGAAGCTTTCTTT. It yields the protein CASSPTGGRMNTEAFF.

The chain is built from TRBV19 and TRBJ1-5, with D perhaps matching TRBD1 (6 bases). Germline V gene data show CDR1 as LNHDA and CDR2 as SQIVND (reference sequence). The CDR3 has 13 residues. V gave up 7 bases and J gave up 11 bases, with 18 bases separating them. This CDR3 reads CASTRTAFESQHF. The CDR3 DNA reads TGTGCCAGTACCCGGACAGCCTTTGAGTCCCAGCATTTT. Full variable domain (missing parts from reference TRBV19 and TRBJ1-5): DGGITQSPKYLFRKEGQNVTLSCEQNLNHDAMYWYRQDPGQGLRLIYYSQIVNDFQKGDIAEGYSVSREKKESFPLTVTSAQKNPTAFYLCASTRTAFESQHFGDGTRLSIL.

The rearrangement links TRBV10-2 to TRBJ2-2; D is possibly TRBD1 or TRBD2 (5 bases each). V lost 7 bases, J lost 0 bases, and 9 bases lay in between. CDR1 is WSHSY and CDR2 is SAAADI in the germline V gene. The CDR3 length is 14 residues. As DNA, the CDR3 is TGCGCCAGCAACGAGGGGACGAACACCGGGGAGCTGTTTTTT. Its protein is CASNEGTNTGELFF.

The gene calls are TRBV4-3 and TRBJ2-6; weak D call: TRBD1 (6 bases). CDR3 length: 20 residues. Germline V gene lookup returns CDR1 LGHNA and CDR2 YSLEER. The germline V and J ends were trimmed by 1 base and 2 bases, with 21 bases remaining between them. The CDR3 coding sequence is TGCGCCAGCAGCCAAGTTCATGCAGGGACATTGTGGGCTGGGGCCAACGTCCTGACTTTC. The encoded protein is CASSQVHAGTLWAGANVLTF.

The V call is TRBV5-3, the J call TRBJ2-5; no clear D gene. TRBV5-3 counts as an open reading frame of uncertain function. V lost 6 bases and J 0 bases, leaving 12 bases between the germline ends. The CDR3 length is 14 residues. CDR3 nucleotides: TGTGCCAGAATAGGGTCCAGGCACCAAGAGACCCAGTACTTC. Its protein product is CARIGSRHQETQYF.

The J gene is TRBJ2-7, the V gene TRBV18; TRBD1 agrees at 9 bases. Germline V gene lookup returns CDR1 KGHSH and CDR2 LQKENI. The CDR3 covers 15 residues. V was clipped by 3 bases and J by 7 bases; unmatched bases: 10. CDR3 DNA: TGTGCCAGCTCACCTACTGGGGACAGGGCTAAAGAGCAGTACTTC. The encoded protein is CASSPTGDRAKEQYF.

The rearrangement uses TRBV6-6 and TRBJ2-4; D unclear. Germline V gives CDR1 MNHNY, CDR2 SVGAGI (reference sequence). The CDR3 length is 12 residues. This chain's CDR3 is CGWSFFENIQYF. The CDR3 coding sequence is TGTGGCTGGTCGTTTTTCGAAAACATTCAGTACTTC.

The gene calls are TRBV27 and TRBJ1-4; 8 bases agree with TRBD1. V was pared by 3 bases and J by 7 bases, with 10 bases of the junction left unmatched. Germline CDR1 MNHEY, CDR2 SMNVEV (reference sequence). The CDR3 extends over 16 amino acids. The CDR3 loop is CASSFSATGTGEKLFF. The CDR3 DNA is TGTGCCAGCAGTTTCTCGGCCACCGGGACAGGTGAAAAACTGTTTTTT. The whole variable domain, filled in from reference TRBV27 and TRBJ1-4, reads EAQVTQNPRYLITVTGKKLTVTCSQNMNHEYMSWYRQDPGLGLRQIYYSMNVEVTDKGDVPEGYKVSRKEKRNFPLILESPSPNQTSLYFCASSFSATGTGEKLFFGSGTQLSVL.

This clone turned up a few times. This rearrangement joins TRBV5-1 to TRBJ2-2; 8 nucleotides agree with TRBD1. Trimming at V came to 4 bases and at J to 0 bases, leaving 5 bases not matched to a gene. Germline CDR1 is SGHRS and CDR2 is YFSETQ. This CDR3 is 16 amino acids long. The CDR3 coding sequence is TGCGCCAGCAGCGAACAGGGGGTAACGAACACCGGGGAGCTGTTTTTT. Protein: CASSEQGVTNTGELFF.

With respect to this clone: Other DNA sequences in the same sample also yield this CDR3. J is TRBJ1-4 and V is TRBV5-1; possibly TRBD1 for D (5 bases). CDR3 size: 13 residues. Germline assignment: CDR1 SGHRS and CDR2 YFSETQ. Deletions cut 3 bases from V and 5 bases from J, with 8 bases between. For the CDR3, the DNA is TGCGCCAGCAGCTACGGGGACAATGAAAAACTGTTTTTT. The encoded protein is CASSYGDNEKLFF.

As DNA, the CDR3 is TGCGCCAGCAGCCCATACGTTGACAGGGCGAACACCGGGGAGCTGTTTTTT. Amino acids: CASSPYVDRANTGELFF. The chain carries TRBV5-1 and TRBJ2-2; 7 positions agree with TRBD1. With 4 bases clipped from V and 0 bases from J, the junction kept 9 bases outside the gene matches. Germline V gives CDR1 SGHRS, CDR2 YFSETQ. This CDR3 comprises 17 residues.

The chain couples TRBV6-6 to TRBJ2-7, with D perhaps matching TRBD2 (5 bases). This CDR3 comprises 14 residues. The germline CDR1 and CDR2 sequences are MNHNY and SVGAGI (reference sequence). V gave up 6 bases and J gave up 3 bases, with 15 bases separating them. In DNA form, the CDR3 reads TGTGCCAGCAGGGACTCCAACTGGTACTACGAGCAGTACTTC. Its translation: CASRDSNWYYEQYF.

The CDR3 reads CATTRGQGSYEQYF. The CDR3 DNA sequence: TGTGCCACGACGCGCGGACAGGGAAGCTACGAGCAGTACTTC. The chain combines TRBV6-6 with TRBJ2-7; TRBD1 matches 8 bases. Germline V gene data show CDR1 as MNHNY and CDR2 as SVGAGI (reference sequence). J was trimmed by 3 bases and V by 10 bases; bases with no gene match: 11. The CDR3 is made up of 14 amino acids.

V is TRBV6-5 and J is TRBJ1-2; TRBD1 matches 7 bases. The CDR3 is made up of 13 amino acids. V dropped 6 bases and J dropped 8; count of bases not matched to a gene: 9. Germline V gene data show CDR1 as MNHEY and CDR2 as SVGAGI. CDR3 in amino acids: CASSIQGTGGYTF. The CDR3 coding sequence is TGTGCCAGCAGCATACAGGGGACGGGCGGCTACACCTTC.

This chain links TRBV6-6 with TRBJ2-7, with D hard to call. The CDR3 is 13 amino acids. The germline V gene encodes CDR1 MNHNY and CDR2 SVGAGI (reference sequence). Trimming left V 5 bases short and J 5 bases short, with 13 bases between. CDR3 in DNA: TGTGCCAGCAGTCGGATGGGTAGCAACGAGCAGTACTTC. Its protein is CASSRMGSNEQYF.

In its sample, this clone was seen once. The J gene is TRBJ2-4, the V gene TRBV19; D tentatively reads TRBD1 or TRBD2 (5 bases each). The CDR3 has 14 residues. From germline, CDR1 is LNHDA and CDR2 SQIVND (reference sequence). V lost 3 bases, J lost 5 bases, and 11 bases lay in between. The CDR3 DNA sequence: TGTGCCAGTAGTATCGCGGGCAGGGAAAACATTCAGTACTTC. The encoded protein is CASSIAGRENIQYF. The variable domain in full, with the rest retrieved from reference TRBV19 and TRBJ2-4, is DGGITQSPKYLFRKEGQNVTLSCEQNLNHDAMYWYRQDPGQGLRLIYYSQIVNDFQKGDIAEGYSVSREKKESFPLTVTSAQKNPTAFYLCASSIAGRENIQYFGAGTRLSVL.

The rearrangement links TRBV29-1 to TRBJ1-2, with 9 positions matching TRBD1. The CDR3 is 14 amino acids. The V gene's germline CDR1 is SQVTM and CDR2 ANQGSEA. V lost 4 bases and J lost 5; bases outside the gene matches: 8. In nucleotides, the CDR3 is TGCAGCGTTGCCGGGGGGGACAGGGTATATGGCTACACCTTC. Its translation: CSVAGGDRVYGYTF.

The chain carries TRBV28 and TRBJ1-6; D perhaps matches TRBD1 (6 bases). CDR1 is MDHEN, CDR2 SYDVKM, per germline. The V and J ends lost 7 bases and 4 bases respectively, with 23 bases between them. The CDR3 is 18 residues long. CDR3 sequence (DNA): TGTGCCAGCACCTCCCTCGCGGGGGCCTTGAGGTATAATTCACCCCTCCACTTT. Translating it yields CASTSLAGALRYNSPLHF.

This clone showed up just a few times. The chain employs TRBV16 and TRBJ1-6; D remains ambiguous. The germline V gene has CDR1 KGHSY and CDR2 FQNENV. V dropped 2 bases and J dropped 10 bases, with 12 bases sitting between them. The CDR3 consists of 14 residues. The CDR3 nucleotides are TGTGCCAGCAGCCAAAGCGCCATGAGCTCACCCCTCCACTTT. It codes for CASSQSAMSSPLHF. The full variable domain, with the rest looked up from reference TRBV16 and TRBJ1-6, is GEEVAQTPKHLVRGEGQKAKLYCAPIKGHSYVFWYQQVLKNEFKFLISFQNENVFDETGMPKERFSAKCLPNSPCSLEIQATKLEDSAVYFCASSQSAMSSPLHFGNGTRLTVT.

The chain is built from TRBV5-1 and TRBJ1-1; D gene uncertain. This CDR3 is built from 13 residues. Germline V gene lookup returns CDR1 SGHRS and CDR2 YFSETQ. The germline V and J ends were trimmed by 4 bases and 4 bases, with 11 bases remaining between them. CDR3 DNA sequence: TGCGCCAGCAGCGCCGGTTCATTCACTGAAGCTTTCTTT. This codes for CASSAGSFTEAFF.

V gene TRBV6-5 combines with J gene TRBJ1-2; no clear D gene. The CDR3 is 13 residues long. V lost 11 bases to trimming and J lost 2 bases, with 15 bases between them. CDR1 and CDR2 (germline): MNHEY, SVGAGI. CDR3 loop: CAVRSSQNYGYTF. CDR3 DNA sequence: TGTGCCGTAAGGTCCAGCCAGAACTATGGCTACACCTTC.

The CDR3 sequence: CASSPQGARGYGYTF. In DNA form, the CDR3 reads TGTGCCAGCTCACCGCAGGGGGCTCGCGGCTATGGCTACACCTTC. The chain uses TRBV18 and TRBJ1-2, with TRBD1 matching over 8 bases. This CDR3 spans 15 amino acids. The germline gives CDR1 KGHSH, CDR2 LQKENI. V dropped 3 bases and J dropped 4; count of bases not matched to a gene: 7.

This clone was observed a few times. This specimen includes other DNA sequences encoding the same CDR3. The CDR3 protein is CSVGVGGTEAFF. The CDR3 DNA reads as TGCAGCGTTGGTGTTGGGGGGACTGAAGCTTTCTTT. The chain recombines TRBV29-1 with TRBJ1-1; weak D call: TRBD1 (5 bases). Trimming removed 4 bases at V and 5 bases at J, with 11 bases between. In germline, CDR1 is SQVTM, CDR2 ANQGSEA. This CDR3 is 12 amino acids long.

The CDR3 coding sequence is TGTGCCAGCAGTGACAGCTGGGGACAGGGAGACGAAAAACTGTTTTTT. Protein product: CASSDSWGQGDEKLFF. V gene TRBV6-4 combines with J gene TRBJ1-4, with 9 bases matching TRBD1. CDR3 length: 16 amino acids. The V gene end was trimmed by 2 bases and the J gene end by 8 bases; junction bases not matched to a gene: 9. The V gene's germline CDR1 is MRHNA and CDR2 SNTAGT.

This clone was picked up one time. The V and J genes are TRBV6-5 and TRBJ2-7; 10 bases agree with TRBD1. This CDR3 spans 14 amino acids. V gave up 1 base and J gave up 3 bases; unmatched junction bases: 0. Germline V gene lookup returns CDR1 MNHEY and CDR2 SVGAGI. This CDR3 reads CASSYWDRGYEQYF. In DNA, the CDR3 is TGTGCCAGCAGTTACTGGGACAGGGGCTACGAGCAGTACTTC.

This clone was seen a few times. The chain combines TRBV9 with TRBJ1-1, with D tentatively TRBD1 (5 bases). The CDR3 consists of 15 residues. The germline CDR1 and CDR2 sequences are SGDLS and YYNGEE. Trimming took off 4 bases at V and 1 base at J, with 14 bases between the two ends. CDR3 in amino acids: CASSPEGVGNTEAFF. CDR3 DNA sequence: TGTGCCAGCAGCCCAGAAGGGGTGGGGAACACTGAAGCTTTCTTT.

Only a few counts were recorded for this clone. The chain combines TRBV4-2 with TRBJ2-1; 10 bases are shared with TRBD2. The CDR3 is 17 residues long. V shed 1 base and J 3 bases; nucleotides not matched to a gene: 6. Looked up from germline, CDR1 is LGHNA and CDR2 is YNFKEQ. The CDR3 coding sequence is TGTGCCAGCAGCCAAGGTTCAACTAGCGGGGTCTACAATGAGCAGTTCTTC. Encoded protein: CASSQGSTSGVYNEQFF.

The chain employs TRBV2 and TRBJ2-4; 7 nucleotides match TRBD1. Germline CDR1 and CDR2: SNHLY and FYNNEI. The CDR3 totals 16 residues. Losses at the gene ends were 6 bases for V and 0 bases for J; bases not matched to a gene: 8. The CDR3 DNA reads as TGTGCCAGCAGCGTAGGACAGGATCTAGCCAAAAACATTCAGTACTTC. Protein product: CASSVGQDLAKNIQYF.